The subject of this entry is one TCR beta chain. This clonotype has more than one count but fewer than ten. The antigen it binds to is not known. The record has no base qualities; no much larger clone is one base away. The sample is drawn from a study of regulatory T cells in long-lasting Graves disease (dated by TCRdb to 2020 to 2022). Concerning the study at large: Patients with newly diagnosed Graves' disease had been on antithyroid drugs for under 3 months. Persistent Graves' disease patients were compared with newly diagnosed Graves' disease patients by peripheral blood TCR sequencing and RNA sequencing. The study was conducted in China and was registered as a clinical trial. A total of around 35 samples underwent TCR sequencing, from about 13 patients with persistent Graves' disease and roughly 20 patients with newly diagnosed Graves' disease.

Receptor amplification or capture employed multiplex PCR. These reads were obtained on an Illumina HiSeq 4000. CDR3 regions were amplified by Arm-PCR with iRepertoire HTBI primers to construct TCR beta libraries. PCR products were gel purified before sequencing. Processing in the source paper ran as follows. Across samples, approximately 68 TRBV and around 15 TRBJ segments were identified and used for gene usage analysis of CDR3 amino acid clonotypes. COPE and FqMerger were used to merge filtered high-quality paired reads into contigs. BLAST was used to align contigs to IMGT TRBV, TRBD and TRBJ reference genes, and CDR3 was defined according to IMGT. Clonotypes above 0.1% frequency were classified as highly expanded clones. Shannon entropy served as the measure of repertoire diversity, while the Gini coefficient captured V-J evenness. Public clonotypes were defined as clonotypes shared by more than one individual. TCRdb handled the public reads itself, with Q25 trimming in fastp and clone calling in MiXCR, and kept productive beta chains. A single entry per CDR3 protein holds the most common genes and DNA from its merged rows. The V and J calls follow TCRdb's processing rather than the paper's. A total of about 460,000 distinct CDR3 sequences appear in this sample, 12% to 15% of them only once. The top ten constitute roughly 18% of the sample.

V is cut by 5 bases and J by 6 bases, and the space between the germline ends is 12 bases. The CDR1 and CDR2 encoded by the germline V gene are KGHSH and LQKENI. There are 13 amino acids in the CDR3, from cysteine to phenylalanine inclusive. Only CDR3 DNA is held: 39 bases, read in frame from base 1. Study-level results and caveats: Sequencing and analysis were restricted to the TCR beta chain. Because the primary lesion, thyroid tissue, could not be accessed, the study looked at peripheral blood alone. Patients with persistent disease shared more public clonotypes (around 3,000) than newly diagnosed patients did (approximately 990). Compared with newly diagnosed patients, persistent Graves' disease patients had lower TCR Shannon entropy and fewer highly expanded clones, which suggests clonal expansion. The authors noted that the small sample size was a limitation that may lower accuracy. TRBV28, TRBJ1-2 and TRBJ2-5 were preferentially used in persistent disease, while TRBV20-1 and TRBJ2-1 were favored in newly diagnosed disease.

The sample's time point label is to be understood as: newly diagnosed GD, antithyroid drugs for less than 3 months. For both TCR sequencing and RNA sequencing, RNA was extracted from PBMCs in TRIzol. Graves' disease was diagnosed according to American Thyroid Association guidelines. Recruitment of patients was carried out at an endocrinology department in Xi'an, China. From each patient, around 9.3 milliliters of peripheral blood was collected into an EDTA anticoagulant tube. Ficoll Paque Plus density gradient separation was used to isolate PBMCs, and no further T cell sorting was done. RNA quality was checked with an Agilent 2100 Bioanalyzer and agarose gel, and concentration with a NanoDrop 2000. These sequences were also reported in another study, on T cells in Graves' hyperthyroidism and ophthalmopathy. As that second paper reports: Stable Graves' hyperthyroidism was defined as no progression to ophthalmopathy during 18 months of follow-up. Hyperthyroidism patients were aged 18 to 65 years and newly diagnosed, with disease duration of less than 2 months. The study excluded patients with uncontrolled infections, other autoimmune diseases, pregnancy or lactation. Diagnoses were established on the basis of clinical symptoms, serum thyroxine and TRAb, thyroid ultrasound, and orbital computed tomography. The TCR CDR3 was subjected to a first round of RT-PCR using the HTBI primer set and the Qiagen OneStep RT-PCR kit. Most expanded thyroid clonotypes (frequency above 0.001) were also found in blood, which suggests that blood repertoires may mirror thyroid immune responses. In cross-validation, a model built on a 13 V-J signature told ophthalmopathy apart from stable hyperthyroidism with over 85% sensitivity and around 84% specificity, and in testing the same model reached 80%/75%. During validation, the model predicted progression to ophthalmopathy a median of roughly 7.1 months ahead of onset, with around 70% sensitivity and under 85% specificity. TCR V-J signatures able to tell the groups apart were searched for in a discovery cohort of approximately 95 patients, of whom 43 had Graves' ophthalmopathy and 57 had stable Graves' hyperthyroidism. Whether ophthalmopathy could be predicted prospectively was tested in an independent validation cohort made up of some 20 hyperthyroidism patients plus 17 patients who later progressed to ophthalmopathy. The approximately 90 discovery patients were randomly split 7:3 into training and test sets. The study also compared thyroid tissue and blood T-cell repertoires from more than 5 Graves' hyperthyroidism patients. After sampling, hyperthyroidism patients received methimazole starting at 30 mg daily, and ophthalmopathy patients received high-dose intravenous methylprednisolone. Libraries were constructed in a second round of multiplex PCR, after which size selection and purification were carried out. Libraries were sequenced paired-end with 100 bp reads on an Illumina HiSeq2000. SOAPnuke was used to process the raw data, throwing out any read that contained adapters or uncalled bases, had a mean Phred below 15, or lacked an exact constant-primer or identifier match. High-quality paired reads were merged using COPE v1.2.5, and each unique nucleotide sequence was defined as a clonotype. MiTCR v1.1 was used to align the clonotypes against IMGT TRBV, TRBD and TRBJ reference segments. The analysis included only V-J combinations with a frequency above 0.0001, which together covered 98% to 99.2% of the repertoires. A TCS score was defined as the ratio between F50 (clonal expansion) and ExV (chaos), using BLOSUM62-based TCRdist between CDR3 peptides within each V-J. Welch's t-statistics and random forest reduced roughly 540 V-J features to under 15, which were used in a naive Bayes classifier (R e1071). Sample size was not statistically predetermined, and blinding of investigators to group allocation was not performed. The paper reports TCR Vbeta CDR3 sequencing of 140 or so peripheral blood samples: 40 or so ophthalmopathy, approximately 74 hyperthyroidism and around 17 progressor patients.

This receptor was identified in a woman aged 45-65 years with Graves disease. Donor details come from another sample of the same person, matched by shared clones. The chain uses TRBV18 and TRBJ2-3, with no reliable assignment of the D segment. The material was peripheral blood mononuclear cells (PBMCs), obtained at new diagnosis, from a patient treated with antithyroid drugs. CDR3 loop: CASSANQFDTQYF. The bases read TGTGCCAGCTCAGCAAACCAATTTGATACGCAGTATTTT.